The TCR beta chain described here comes from a study of T cell responses to AZD1222 COVID-19 vaccine. Libraries were prepared by immunoSEQ multiplex PCR; TCRdb keeps only in-frame clonotypes and omits some of them. The sample lists 100,000 to 150,000 clones; around 89% were seen once. This clone has just a few counts. Its antigen remains unknown. Points from the study as a whole: After two AZD1222 doses, spike-specific TCR breadth and depth rose versus day 0. Donors were mostly white British, more females; clonal diversity possibly underestimated. At study baseline, merely six AZD1222 recipients were seropositive. Repertoire sampling happened only post peak T cell response.

Per germline, CDR1 MNHEY and CDR2 SVGEGT. The CDR3 length is 15 residues. The V end lost 4 bases, the J end lost 3 bases, and 10 bases lay between the germline ends. This chain uses TRBV6-2 or TRBV6-3 with TRBJ1-6; no clear D. The source material was peripheral blood, sampled on day 0 of AZD1222 vaccination. The sequence derives from an adult in good health. The CDR3 coding sequence is TGTGCCAGCAGTTCGCAACCAGGCTATAATTCACCCCTCCACTTT. Its protein is CASSSQPGYNSPLHF.